This T cell receptor (beta chain) was identified during a study of response to subunit inactivated influenza vaccine. This clonotype occurred many times. Its antigen is unidentified. CDR3 length: 14 residues. The V gene end was trimmed by 7 bases and the J gene end by 4 bases; junction bases not matched to a gene: 9. Each CDR3 protein is one row after TCRdb ran MiXCR on the RT-PCR reads. The data show 700,000 to 900,000 distinct CDR3 sequences, less than 25% seen once. Study-wide findings and caveats: Seasonal influenza vaccination, on each occasion, was suggested by the authors to recruit few new T cells.

This chain links TRBV12-3 or TRBV12-4 with TRBJ1-2; 7 bases match TRBD1. This material consisted of PBMCs from blood, taken approximately 5 days after vaccination. The clonotype comes from a man in his fifties or sixties who received an inactivated influenza vaccine. The CDR3 DNA reads TGTGCCAGCACCCCGACAGGGCCCACCTATGGCTACACCTTC. Residues: CASTPTGPTYGYTF.